A single sample is the source of the 25 T cell receptor beta chains below, sequenced in a study of beta chain features in type 1 diabetes. The study reverse transcribed the entire isolated RNA, so it sequenced expressed TCRB transcripts. This table comes from immunoSEQ multiplex PCR, and its TCRdb copy is limited to in-frame clones, with some not included. This table has 310,000 or so clones, roughly 8% appearing once. Sequencing was done on a sample of central memory CD4+ T cells from blood. The receptors derive from a woman aged 18-29 years in good health.

This clone was counted only a few times. The V gene is TRBV7-2, the J gene TRBJ2-2; 7 bases agree with TRBD2. The germline V gene encodes CDR1 SGHTA and CDR2 FQGNSA. The J segment lost 6 bases and the V segment lost 1 base, leaving 5 bases of the junction unmatched. The CDR3 consists of 15 residues. DNA of the CDR3: TGTGCCAGCAGCTTAGGTCGGGCGGGAGCCGGGGAGCTGTTTTTT. It codes for CASSLGRAGAGELFF.

This clone was detected ten times or more. Other DNA sequences from this sample encode an identical CDR3 as well. The V and J genes are TRBV28 and TRBJ2-6; no clear D gene. V was clipped by 2 bases and J by 0 bases, with 8 bases between them. Germline loops: CDR1 MDHEN, CDR2 SYDVKM. CDR3 length equals 16 residues. CDR3 sequence: CASSLGRFSGANVLTF. CDR3 in DNA: TGTGCCAGCAGTTTAGGACGGTTCTCTGGGGCCAACGTCCTGACTTTC.

The chain links TRBV6-6 to TRBJ2-7; D possibly corresponds to TRBD1 (6 bases). Deletions cut 6 bases from V and 0 bases from J, with 15 bases between. CDR3 length: 15 residues. From germline, CDR1 is MNHNY and CDR2 SVGAGI (reference sequence). CDR3 sequence reads: CASSPDRRGSYEQYF. CDR3 nucleotides: TGTGCCAGCAGCCCCGACAGGCGAGGCTCCTACGAGCAGTACTTC.

This clone was counted a few times. The V gene is TRBV5-4, the J gene TRBJ2-3; tentatively, D is TRBD2 (5 bases). This CDR3 comprises 15 residues. Germline CDR1 reads SGHNT; CDR2 reads YYREEE (reference sequence). V was cut by 2 bases and J by 0 bases, with 10 bases left in between. Here the CDR3 reads CASSFERSSTDTQYF. The CDR3 DNA reads TGTGCCAGCAGCTTCGAGCGGTCTAGCACAGATACGCAGTATTTT.

This clone turned up a few times. The CDR3 sequence is CASSLTTKPEQFF. The CDR3 DNA reads as TGTGCCAGCAGCTTAACTACCAAGCCTGAGCAGTTCTTC. This sequence joins TRBV11-1 and TRBJ2-1; D is unclear. The germline V gene encodes CDR1 SGHAT and CDR2 FQDESV (reference sequence). Trimming shortened V by 2 bases and J by 9 bases, and 11 bases separated the two germline ends. The CDR3 sequence is 13 residues long. Combining the CDR3 with reference TRBV11-1 and TRBJ2-1 gives the whole variable domain EAEVAQSPRYKITEKSQAVAFWCDPISGHATLYWYRQILGQGPELLVQFQDESVVDDSQLPKDRFSAERLKGVDSTLKIQPAELGDSAMYLCASSLTTKPEQFFGPGTRLTVL.

The chain has TRBV2 and TRBJ2-1, with no clear D. Looked up from germline, CDR1 is SNHLY and CDR2 is FYNNEI. V was trimmed by 5 bases and J by 0 bases, leaving 11 bases between them. The CDR3 spans 15 residues. The CDR3 loop reads CASSQRPSSYNEQFF. The CDR3 bases are TGTGCCAGCAGTCAAAGACCCAGCTCCTACAATGAGCAGTTCTTC.

This clone has a handful of counts. At the DNA level, this CDR3 is encoded by other sequences in the same sample as well. The gene calls are TRBV7-2 and TRBJ2-1; weak D call: TRBD2 (5 bases). Trimming pared 1 base from V and 3 bases from J, leaving 7 bases between. Looked up from germline, CDR1 is SGHTA and CDR2 is FQGNSA. CDR3 size: 14 residues. CDR3 nucleotide sequence: TGTGCCAGCAGCTTAGATCGGGGCTACAATGAGCAGTTCTTC. Translated, it gives CASSLDRGYNEQFF.

The CDR3 here is CASSPQGGRPQHF. The CDR3 DNA sequence: TGTGCCAGCAGTCCACAGGGAGGGCGGCCCCAGCATTTT. The chain recombines TRBV6-5 with TRBJ1-5; TRBD1 might be the D (6 bases). Germline V lookup: CDR1 MNHEY, CDR2 SVGAGI. The CDR3 extends over 13 amino acids. The V gene lost 5 bases and the J gene lost 9 bases, with 14 bases spanning the gap.

This clone was recorded a few times. The rearrangement joins TRBV10-2 to TRBJ2-1, with D perhaps matching TRBD2 (5 bases). The CDR3 extends over 14 amino acids. V was clipped by 4 bases and J by 6 bases, with 13 bases between them. Germline V gene sequence: CDR1 WSHSY, CDR2 SAAADI. DNA for the CDR3: TGCGCCAGCAGTGGTTCGGCTGCGGGCAATGAGCAGTTCTTC. Translation: CASSGSAAGNEQFF.

This clone appeared a few times. The chain is built from TRBV7-6 and TRBJ2-5, with TRBD2 as a possible D gene (6 bases). V was shortened by 5 bases and J by 2 bases, with 15 bases between the two germline ends. The CDR3 totals 15 residues. The germline CDR1 and CDR2 sequences are SGHVS and FNYEAQ. The CDR3 region is CASSLMSGEQETQYF. The CDR3 nucleotides are TGTGCCAGCAGCCTTATGTCGGGGGAACAAGAGACCCAGTACTTC.

This sequence joins TRBV9 and TRBJ1-4; 9 positions match TRBD1. CDR1 SGDLS and CDR2 YYNGEE come from the germline V gene. The CDR3 covers 14 residues. After removal of 4 bases from V and 10 bases from J, the junction contained 8 bases not matched to a gene. The CDR3 DNA is TGTGCCAGCAGCCCTCGCGGGACAGGGACAAAACTGTTTTTT. Protein product: CASSPRGTGTKLFF.

This clone has just a few counts. A read error may explain this, as a much larger clone is one base away. The same CDR3 is also encoded by other DNA sequences in this sample. The rearrangement links TRBV11-2 to TRBJ2-5; the D is unclear. Germline V lookup: CDR1 SGHAT, CDR2 FQNNGV. V lost 1 base and J lost 4, with 1 base in between. The length of the CDR3 is 11 residues. The CDR3 sequence: CASSLGETQYF. The CDR3 DNA is TGTGCCAGCAGCTTAGGAGAGACCCAGTACTTC.

The sample holds a few counts of this clone. The CDR3 region is CASSPGGQPAEAFF. CDR3 DNA: TGTGCCAGCAGTCCAGGGGGACAGCCTGCCGAAGCTTTCTTT. V usage is TRBV28 and J usage is TRBJ1-1, with 7 nucleotides matching TRBD1. This CDR3 comprises 14 residues. V lost 5 bases, J lost 8 bases, and 11 bases stayed unmatched. Germline lookup yields CDR1 MDHEN and CDR2 SYDVKM.

The gene calls are TRBV5-6 and TRBJ2-1; 8 bases fit TRBD2. CDR1 is SGHDT and CDR2 is YYEEEE in the germline V gene. J gave up 8 bases and V 4 bases, and 5 bases lay outside the gene matches. The CDR3 runs to 13 residues. CDR3 nucleotides: TGTGCCAGCAGCCCCACTAGCGGATATGAGCAGTTCTTC. This codes for CASSPTSGYEQFF.

The V and J genes are TRBV10-3 and TRBJ1-5, with 9 bases fitting TRBD1. The CDR3 sequence is 13 residues long. Germline CDR1 reads ENHRY; CDR2 reads SYGVKD. The V segment lost 5 bases and the J segment 6 bases; nucleotides outside the gene matches: 2. CDR3 protein: CAISPGQGQPQHF. CDR3 DNA sequence: TGTGCCATCAGTCCGGGACAGGGTCAGCCCCAGCATTTT.

There are a few counts of this clone. The rearrangement links TRBV14 to TRBJ1-1; the D gene is possibly TRBD1 (5 bases). This CDR3 is 13 amino acids long. CDR1 and CDR2 (germline): SGHDN, FVKESK. Trimming took 5 bases from V and 3 from J, leaving 10 bases between them. Here the CDR3 reads CASSRGLDTEAFF. In nucleotides, the CDR3 is TGTGCCAGCAGCAGGGGTTTGGACACTGAAGCTTTCTTT.

This clone was seen only a few times. The rearrangement joins TRBV10-2 to TRBJ2-2; D might be TRBD2 (5 bases). Per the germline V gene, CDR1 is WSHSY and CDR2 is SAAADI. The CDR3 runs to 12 residues. V was pared by 10 bases and J by 1 base, with 7 bases between. The CDR3 sequence: CATRGNTGELFF. In nucleotides, the CDR3 is TGCGCCACCCGGGGGAACACCGGGGAGCTGTTTTTT.

V usage is TRBV19 and J usage is TRBJ2-7; the match to TRBD1 covers 8 bases. This CDR3 is built from 14 residues. Germline CDR1 LNHDA, CDR2 SQIVND (reference sequence). J lost 7 bases, V lost 4 bases, and 9 bases had no gene match. The DNA of the CDR3 is TGTGCCAGTAGTAGTCAGGGGGCGATTGGGGAGCAGTACTTC. This codes for CASSSQGAIGEQYF.

The chain is built from TRBV11-2 and TRBJ2-1; D possibly corresponds to TRBD2 (5 bases). The ends were cut back, 1 base at V and 4 bases at J, with 23 bases in the middle. Germline V CDR1 and CDR2: SGHAT, FQNNGV. The CDR3 totals 19 residues. CDR3: CASSLGFGRAEAKYNEQFF. Here the CDR3 DNA reads TGTGCCAGCAGCTTAGGGTTTGGGCGAGCGGAGGCGAAGTACAATGAGCAGTTCTTC.

This clone has more than one count but fewer than ten. V usage is TRBV7-9 and J usage is TRBJ1-1; a weak D match, TRBD1 (6 bases). Trimming left V 2 bases short and J 1 base short, with 14 bases between. Germline CDR1 and CDR2: SEHNR and FQNEAQ (reference sequence). This CDR3 has 16 residues. The CDR3 bases are TGTGCCAGCAGCTTATTTGTGGGGGGCCCGAACACTGAAGCTTTCTTT. The encoded protein is CASSLFVGGPNTEAFF.

On this clone itself: This same CDR3 is encoded by further DNA sequences in the sample. This chain links TRBV29-1 with TRBJ2-7; 8 nucleotides match TRBD2. Unmatched junction bases numbered 8, after V lost 1 base and J lost 0 bases. Per the germline V gene, CDR1 is SQVTM and CDR2 is ANQGSEA. The CDR3 contains 16 residues. The CDR3 DNA is TGCAGCGTTGAAGGGCATGGGGCGGGGGGCTCCTACGAGCAGTACTTC. Translation gives CSVEGHGAGGSYEQYF.

This clone was counted at least ten times. The chain combines TRBV5-4 with TRBJ2-7; TRBD1 matches at 9 bases. Germline trimming cut 2 bases from V and 5 bases from J; bases unmatched to any gene: 5. The CDR3 is 14 amino acids. The V gene's germline CDR1 is SGHNT and CDR2 YYREEE (reference sequence). The CDR3 loop is CASSLQGATDEQYF. CDR3 coding DNA: TGTGCCAGCAGCTTACAGGGGGCTACGGACGAGCAGTACTTC.

The V call is TRBV27, the J call TRBJ2-4, with 9 bases that match TRBD1. Germline CDR1 and CDR2: MNHEY and SMNVEV (reference sequence). V dropped 8 bases and J dropped 6; count of bases not matched to a gene: 5. The CDR3 consists of 13 residues. The DNA for the CDR3 is TGTGCCAGCGCCCTGGACAGGGGAAACATTCAGTACTTC. Protein: CASALDRGNIQYF.

DNA for the CDR3: TGTGCCAGCAGCTTAGTTTCCTTGCGGGTCGGTCGGGACGTCCTGACTTTC. Translation gives CASSLVSLRVGRDVLTF. The chain has TRBV7-9 and TRBJ2-6, with a tentative D call TRBD2 (5 bases). The CDR3 runs 17 residues. Germline V gives CDR1 SEHNR, CDR2 FQNEAQ (reference sequence). V lost 1 base and J 11 bases, leaving 21 bases between the germline ends.

This clone appeared a few times. In DNA, the CDR3 is TGTGCCATCAGTGCAGCGAGCAGCACAGATACGCAGTATTTT. It codes for CAISAASSTDTQYF. The J gene is TRBJ2-3, the V gene TRBV10-3; D ambiguous. CDR1 and CDR2 (germline): ENHRY, SYGVKD. This CDR3 is built from 14 residues. V lost 4 bases and J 0 bases, leaving 8 bases between the germline ends.